The 10 T cell receptor beta chains below were found in one sample sequenced in a study of metastatic and nonmetastatic thyroid tumors. Among the patients, none had received any treatment before thyroid surgery. MiXCR re-clonotyped the PCR reads for TCRdb. Of 20,000 or so clones in the sample, approximately 15% are singletons; the top ten hold under 11%. The sample consisted of tumor tissue. Source of these receptors: a female donor with papillary thyroid cancer or a benign thyroid nodule (not recorded which). Some clones in this sample may be carry-over from other donors' samples.

This clone is judged medium-sized (0.01 to 0.1%). The V call is TRBV12-3 or TRBV12-4, the J call TRBJ2-7, with D possibly matching TRBD2 (7 bases). The CDR3 sequence is 14 residues long. V was clipped by 7 bases and J by 3 bases, with 16 bases between them. Here the CDR3 reads CASTPGGRDYEQYF. Written as DNA, the CDR3 is TGTGCCAGCACCCCCGGGGGGCGCGACTACGAGCAGTACTTC.

This clone was found once. The chain employs TRBV3-1 and TRBJ1-2; D is possibly TRBD1 (5 bases). V was pared by 3 bases and J by 4 bases, with 12 bases between. Germline V lookup: CDR1 LGHDT, CDR2 YNNKEL (reference sequence). The CDR3 consists of 14 residues. CDR3 residues: CASSHQGGGYGYTF. CDR3 nucleotides: TGTGCCAGCAGCCACCAGGGTGGAGGCTATGGCTACACCTTC.

This clone rates as medium-sized. The chain carries TRBV7-6 and TRBJ1-1; D ambiguous. The germline V gene encodes CDR1 SGHVS and CDR2 FNYEAQ. Trimming stripped 5 bases from V and 3 bases from J, with 16 bases between. The CDR3 has 15 amino acids. The CDR3 DNA follows: TGTGCCAGCAGCCCAGGAAGGTCTCGGGACACTGAAGCTTTCTTT. This gives the protein CASSPGRSRDTEAFF.

At least ten counts were recorded for this clone. The chain combines TRBV20-1 with TRBJ1-4; D gene unclear. The CDR3 sequence is 14 residues long. V dropped 1 base and J dropped 4 bases, with 10 bases sitting between them. Germline CDR1 is DFQATT and CDR2 is SNEGSKA (reference sequence). The DNA of the CDR3 is TGCAGTGCTAGAGGAGGCAGCTTTAATGAAAAACTGTTTTTT. It is translated as CSARGGSFNEKLFF.

This clone appeared many times. This chain links TRBV13 with TRBJ1-5, with D perhaps matching TRBD1 (5 bases). V was pared by 2 bases and J by 3 bases, with 11 bases between. Per the germline V gene, CDR1 is PRHDT and CDR2 is FYEKMQ (reference sequence). This CDR3 contains 15 residues. CDR3 sequence reads: CASSLWGNYNQPQHF. CDR3 DNA sequence: TGTGCCAGCAGCTTATGGGGGAACTACAATCAGCCCCAGCATTTT.

The sample holds a few counts of this clone. Given a much more abundant clone one base away, this may be a read error. The chain is built from TRBV12-3 or TRBV12-4 and TRBJ2-7; D might be TRBD1 (6 bases). This CDR3 contains 12 residues. Written as DNA, the CDR3 is TGTGCCAGCAGACAGGGTGCCTACCAGCAGTACTTC. Translation gives CASRQGAYQQYF.

This clone was seen many times. This chain uses TRBV5-1 with TRBJ1-2; 8 bases line up with TRBD1. This CDR3 is 13 amino acids long. In germline, CDR1 is SGHRS, CDR2 YFSETQ. V lost 5 bases to trimming and J lost 8 bases; unmatched junction nucleotides: 8. The CDR3 DNA follows: TGCGCCAGCAGTTCCGGGACAGGAAAGGGCTACACCTTC. It is translated as CASSSGTGKGYTF.

This chain uses TRBV29-1 with TRBJ2-7, with D perhaps matching TRBD1 (5 bases). Per germline, CDR1 SQVTM and CDR2 ANQGSEA. V was pared by 7 bases and J by 3 bases, with 10 bases between. This CDR3 has 11 residues. CDR3 loop: CSAGHFYEQYF. CDR3 DNA: TGCAGCGCTGGACATTTCTACGAGCAGTACTTC.

At least ten counts were recorded for this clone. Other nucleotide sequences in the sample specify the same CDR3. V and J are TRBV5-4 and TRBJ2-6; D is unresolved. V was shortened by 0 bases and J by 3 bases, with 16 bases between the two germline ends. Germline-derived CDR1 and CDR2 are SGHNT and YYREEE (reference sequence). The CDR3 length is 18 residues. DNA of the CDR3: TGTGCCAGCAGCTTGGATGGTTATATCCGAGGTGGGGCCAACGTCCTGACTTTC. This encodes CASSLDGYIRGGANVLTF.

This clone was seen repeatedly, ten times or more. The rearrangement links TRBV20-1 to TRBJ2-3, with D possibly being TRBD2 (5 bases). Trimming removed 6 bases from V and 4 bases from J, with 23 bases in between. The germline V gene has CDR1 DFQATT and CDR2 SNEGSKA (reference sequence). The CDR3 is 16 residues long. CDR3 coding DNA: TGCAGTGCCCCTCCCCCGCTAAGGGAGTGGGCAGATACGCAGTATTTT. Amino acids: CSAPPPLREWADTQYF.